This T cell receptor (beta chain) was documented in a study of beta chain features in type 1 diabetes (dated by TCRdb to 2017 to 2018). As for the study more broadly: Mean age, gender distribution, total cell number and subset yield did not differ between patients and healthy donors. A total of some 110 million sorted cells were examined across all samples, and a strong correlation was observed between cell number per subset and RNA yield. The study compared the TCRB repertoires of sorted circulating CD4+ T cell subsets in recently diagnosed type 1 diabetes patients with those in matched healthy donors. Naive and central memory subsets were obtained from all 30 or so donors, but regulatory and stem cell-like memory subsets were isolated from only 8 patients and roughly eight healthy donors.

From each donor, a single peripheral blood sample of approximately 110 mL on average was drawn into heparinised tubes. Using a panel that included CD45RO, CCR7, CD25, CD127, CD95 and CD27, naive, central memory, regulatory and stem cell-like memory CD4+ T cells were sorted on a BD FACSAria II. Purity was above 95% for every sorted population. PBMCs were isolated right away by Lymphoprep density gradient centrifugation and were stained directly, without culture. Samples were stained and sorted in pairs, with one healthy donor and one patient per experiment, so that batch effects were minimized. Results the study describes overall, beyond this receptor: Because the HLA sub-analyses included only small numbers of individuals, any influence of HLA type on TCRB rearrangement was left unresolved. Because cDNA rather than genomic DNA was sequenced, highly expressing activated cells could have been over-represented, although no difference in activation and CD3 levels was found between groups. The naive, central memory and regulatory TCRB repertoires appeared to resemble one another more closely among patients than among healthy donors. Shorter templates might have been favored by PCR, but patient and control samples were amplified and corrected together, so both groups would have been affected equally by any skew. Fewer insertions and more nucleotide deletions at VDJ recombination sites were observed in patients with type 1 diabetes, implying thymic rearrangement abnormalities. Type 1 diabetes patients showed a moderate but significant shortening of TCRB CDR3 length in all four CD4+ subsets.

Notes on this clone: The antigen it binds to is not known. No base-level quality is on record; no much larger clone is a single base apart.

The High Capacity cDNA Reverse Transcription Kit was used to reverse transcribe all of the isolated RNA, meaning that expressed TCRB transcripts were what got sequenced. Deep immunoSEQ sequencing was applied to naive, central memory and regulatory T cell samples, giving an average of approximately 4 million total reads per sample. After sorted cells were lysed in RLT buffer, RNA was extracted with DNase-treated RNeasy Micro or Mini kits, with the choice depending on cell number. Each cell subset was processed on its own to prevent cross-contamination, while patient and healthy donor samples were processed together. The immunoSEQ multiplex PCR was used to amplify TCRB sequences from cDNA, generating 87-bp fragments that spanned the CDR3 region. Sequencing of the amplicons was performed on the Illumina HiSeq platform. In the authors' own workflow: Synthetic template baselines were used to correct PCR bias computationally, reads within Hamming distance 2 were collapsed together, and singletons that could not be merged were discarded. Reads were aligned against IMGT so that V, D and J genes, CDR3 length and insertions or deletions at six rearrangement sites could be assigned. Within each subset, clonotype counts were normalized to sorted cell number, after which true diversity and Gini coefficients were computed with the tcR R package. The overlap coefficient, calculated on TCRB nucleotide sequences, was used to measure repertoire sharing. As a proxy for the pre-selection repertoire, out-of-frame TCRB sequences from naive cells were analyzed. Drawn from immuneACCESS, this table holds only the in-frame rearrangements with V and J called that TCRdb kept. Clones are partly lost; checked studies trace under half to an unresolved V gene and leave the rest unexplained. The V and J calls and clone size are taken from that table; D and trimming were inferred from the DNA. This sample is represented by roughly 260,000 clones; around 21% of them were singletons. About 0.027% of the sample comes from the top ten.

V trim: 2 bases; J trim: 5 bases; unmatched bases: 5. CDR1 and CDR2 (SEHNR, FQNEAQ) derive from the germline V gene (reference sequence). The CDR3, cysteine through phenylalanine, is 15 amino acids long. Only CDR3 DNA remains: 45 bases, in frame from the first base. The TCR was taken from a woman in her 40s with type 1 diabetes. Input material: naive CD4+ T cells from blood. The cell subset or site label here, explained by the study, means: true naive CD4+ T cells. Recombination connected TRBV7-9 to TRBJ2-1, and TRBD1 matches 8 of the central bases. The CDR3 region has the sequence CASSLRGQGDNEQFF. The DNA is as follows: TGTGCCAGCAGCTTAAGAGGACAGGGCGACAATGAGCAGTTCTTC.